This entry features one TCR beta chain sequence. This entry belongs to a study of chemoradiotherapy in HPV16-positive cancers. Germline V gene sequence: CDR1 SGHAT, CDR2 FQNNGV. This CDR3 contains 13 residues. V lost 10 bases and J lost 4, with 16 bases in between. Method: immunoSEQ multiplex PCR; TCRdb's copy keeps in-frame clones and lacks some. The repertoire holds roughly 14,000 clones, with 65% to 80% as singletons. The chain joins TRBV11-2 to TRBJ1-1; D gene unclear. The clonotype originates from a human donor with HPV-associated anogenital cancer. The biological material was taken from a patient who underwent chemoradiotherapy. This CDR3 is CATERDVGTEAFF. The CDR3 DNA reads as TGTGCCACCGAGAGGGATGTTGGCACTGAAGCTTTCTTT.